This T cell receptor (beta chain) came from a study of blood T cell repertoires in COVID-19. Overall study: Acute-phase and convalescent COVID-19 samples originated in the United States, Italy and Spain.

The protocol was immunoSEQ multiplex PCR, while the TCRdb copy is restricted to in-frame clones and leaves out a portion. The sample yields 85,000 to 90,000 clones, roughly 90% seen once. Looked up from germline, CDR1 is SQVTM and CDR2 is ANQGSEA. The trim removed 7 bases at V and 7 bases at J, leaving 4 bases unmatched. The CDR3 runs to 12 residues. Sequencing was carried out using peripheral blood. This chain joins TRBV29-1 and TRBJ2-2, with 9 bases lining up with TRBD2. The TCR sequence derives from an elderly man with active or convalescent COVID-19. In nucleotides, the CDR3 is TGCAGCGCCGGACTAGCGTTCGGGGAGCTGTTTTTT. It is translated as CSAGLAFGELFF.